These T cell receptor beta chains were read from a single sample in a study of T-cell memory formation after mild COVID-19. TCRdb ran MiXCR on the 5' RACE reads and lists one entry per CDR3 protein. The sample holds 550,000 to 700,000 distinct CDR3 sequences, 17% seen once. Sequences were obtained from PBMCs or a T cell subset sorted from them (not recorded which). These receptors were taken from an adult woman who had mild COVID-19 (a few samples of this study predate the infection). Cell type and time point are not known. Each CDR3 is given with its conserved first and last residue. The listing skips clone size in some rows; elsewhere it reads once, few, many or a size class.

CDR3aa: CASSSTSGVSTDTQYF
v_gene: TRBV7-9
abundance: once

CDR3aa: CASSSRDRDNEQFF
v_gene: TRBV9
abundance: few

CDR3aa: CASSIGQGASYNEQFF
v_gene: TRBV5-5
abundance: -

CDR3aa: CASSLGQAYPGGYTF
v_gene: TRBV7-2
abundance: -

CDR3aa: CAISERGAGHNEQFF
v_gene: TRBV10-3
abundance: few

CDR3aa: CASSFDGPEAFF
v_gene: TRBV5-1
abundance: many

CDR3aa: CASSIGGSHTDTQYF
v_gene: TRBV19
abundance: few

CDR3aa: CASSLGFLQGPHEQYF
v_gene: TRBV7-2
abundance: -

CDR3aa: CASSYTWGEAGNTIYF
v_gene: TRBV6-5
abundance: -

CDR3aa: CASSLVQGTEAFF
v_gene: TRBV12-3/TRBV12-4
abundance: many

CDR3aa: CASSHRWDRPYNEQFF
v_gene: TRBV5-6
abundance: -

CDR3aa: CASSLRTSDTQYF
v_gene: TRBV7-9
abundance: -

CDR3aa: CASSQFGSYEQYF
v_gene: TRBV27
abundance: -

CDR3aa: CAWSVESWNEQFF
v_gene: TRBV30
abundance: -

CDR3aa: CASSLAPGGQETQYF
v_gene: TRBV5-1
abundance: many